Here is one T cell receptor beta chain with its context. The antigen is unknown. This sample was included in a study of brain T cells in children with intractable seizures. Measured with immunoSEQ multiplex PCR; TCRdb has only the in-frame clones, and not every one. Found here are 110,000 or so clones, 85% to 95% of them singletons; the top ten hold approximately 3.9%. V was clipped by 6 bases and J by 5 bases, with 10 bases between them. The CDR3 runs 12 residues. Germline V lookup: CDR1 MDHEN, CDR2 SYDVKM. Overall study results and limits: HCMV serostatus was not known, and viral specificity came from CDR3 similarity only. Absence of clones before surgery may stem from lower sequencing depth.

Only cases whose brain tissue showed the highest T cell transcript signatures were sequenced. Pre-surgery treatment included at least one anti-epileptic drug. The material sequenced was peripheral blood, taken at surgery. The chain employs TRBV28 and TRBJ1-2, with D possibly TRBD1 on 6 matching bases. The source is a boy younger than two with hemimegalencephaly and intractable seizures. Here the CDR3 DNA reads TGTGCCAGCAGCCCCGGACAGTATGGCTACACCTTC. Amino acid sequence: CASSPGQYGYTF.